The TCR beta chain described here comes from a study of Ad26.COV2.S vaccination and SARS-CoV-2 variants. Study-wide findings and caveats: Reported findings describe substantial breadth in spike-specific CD8+ and CD4+ T cell responses following vaccination. Measurements of TCR breadth and depth may have given underestimates of the total T cell responses.

TCRdb's table, derived via immunoSEQ multiplex PCR, lists solely in-frame clones and lacks some. The table shows roughly 680,000 clones, with 80% to 90% occurring only once. As regards this clone: The target antigen is unknown.

Treatment defined: about 20 received Ad26.COV2.S at low or high dose, single or two shots; roughly five received placebo; per-sample allocation not given. Sampling was done on day 63 after the first vaccine or placebo injection. Ad26 vector vaccine expressed Wuhan-strain SARS-CoV-2 spike. The receptor was derived from a person between 18 and 65 years old who received the Ad26.COV2.S COVID-19 vaccine or a placebo. The sample consisted of peripheral blood, taken in a trial of Ad26.COV2.S vaccine versus placebo.

This chain's CDR3 is CASSQGTSRGGIQYF. CDR3 bases: TGTGCCAGCAGCCAAGGGACTTCCCGGGGGGGCATTCAGTACTTC. This rearrangement joins TRBV7-2 to TRBJ2-4; 8 bases are a match to TRBD2. The CDR3 runs 15 residues. Per germline, CDR1 SGHTA and CDR2 FQGNSA. Trimming removed 5 bases from V and 9 bases from J; junction bases left unmatched: 12.